These 32 T cell receptor beta chains were sequenced from one sample in a study of blood T cells in healthy people across ages. Then a second PCR, running about 6 to 11 cycles, was carried out with a sample-barcoded 5' primer and a J-beta primer mix. TCRdb re-derived calls from the 5' RACE reads in MiXCR, one entry per CDR3 protein. The sample yields 540,000 or so distinct CDR3 sequences, 27% seen once. Input material: blood. The receptors derive from a woman in her 70s in good health.

The CDR3 sequence: CASSQVQLNTEAFF. As DNA, the CDR3 is TGTGCCAGCAGCCAAGTACAGTTGAACACTGAAGCTTTCTTT. The chain links TRBV4-2 to TRBJ1-1; no clear D. The CDR3 is 14 amino acids. CDR1 and CDR2 from the germline V gene are LGHNA and YNFKEQ. V dropped 1 base and J dropped 0 bases, with 6 bases sitting between them.

The chain joins TRBV28 to TRBJ1-1; tentatively, D is TRBD1 (5 bases). This CDR3 has 15 amino acids. V dropped 8 bases and J dropped 0 bases, with 16 bases sitting between them. Germline-derived CDR1 and CDR2 are MDHEN and SYDVKM. CDR3 DNA: TGTGCCAGCTCTCCCGGGGGAAACCTGAACACTGAAGCTTTCTTT. Encoded protein: CASSPGGNLNTEAFF.

V and J are TRBV14 and TRBJ1-4; maybe TRBD1 (5 bases). Germline V CDR1 and CDR2: SGHDN, FVKESK. The CDR3 loop spans 15 amino acids. V dropped 1 base and J dropped 5 bases, with 11 bases sitting between them. The CDR3 loop reads CASSQVLNRNEKLFF. Written as DNA, the CDR3 is TGTGCCAGCAGCCAAGTCTTGAACAGGAATGAAAAACTGTTTTTT.

The V and J genes are TRBV6-2 or TRBV6-3 and TRBJ2-5; D may be TRBD2 (7 bases). Germline CDR1 MNHEY, CDR2 SVGEGT. This CDR3 is 16 amino acids long. Trimming shortened V by 7 bases and J by 5 bases, and 23 bases separated the two germline ends. CDR3 residues: CASKGGYAGDKETQYF. CDR3 sequence (DNA): TGTGCCAGCAAAGGGGGTTATGCGGGGGACAAGGAGACCCAGTACTTC.

The table lists this clonotype with a few counts. CDR3 in DNA: TGTGCCAGCAGTTACTCCTGGGGGGATGAAAAACTGTTTTTT. As protein: CASSYSWGDEKLFF. The chain combines TRBV6-5 with TRBJ1-4, with a possible D match to TRBD1 (5 bases). V lost 0 bases and J lost 6, with 8 bases in between. The CDR3 length is 14 residues. The germline gives CDR1 MNHEY, CDR2 SVGAGI.

This clonotype has only a few counts. V gene TRBV5-1 combines with J gene TRBJ2-5; D gene uncertain. With the DNA end fitting TRBJ2-1 better, the J assignment may be wrong. This CDR3 has 14 amino acids. CDR1 and CDR2 from the germline V gene are SGHRS and YFSETQ. The CDR3 protein is CASSLDPSGNEQFF. The CDR3 DNA sequence: TGCGCCAGCAGCTTGGATCCTAGTGGCAATGAGCAGTTCTTC.

The chain has TRBV9 and TRBJ2-5; 7 nucleotides agree with TRBD2. V shed 0 bases and J 11 bases; nucleotides not matched to a gene: 4. Germline assignment: CDR1 SGDLS and CDR2 YYNGEE. The CDR3 runs to 12 residues. DNA for the CDR3: TGTGCCAGCAGCGTAGGGGGGGGTGAGCAGTACTTC. Amino acid sequence: CASSVGGGEQYF.

This clonotype was recorded at least ten times. V and J are TRBV5-5 and TRBJ1-1; possible D gene TRBD1, 5 bases. The CDR3 sequence is 12 residues long. Trimming cost V 3 bases and J 5 bases, with 8 bases left between them. The germline V gene encodes CDR1 SGHKS and CDR2 YYEKEE (reference sequence). CDR3: CASSSGGTEAFF. CDR3 nucleotide sequence: TGTGCCAGCAGCTCCGGGGGGACTGAAGCTTTCTTT.

The rearrangement uses TRBV7-2 and TRBJ1-2, with TRBD1 as a possible D gene (6 bases). The CDR3 loop spans 14 amino acids. Trimming removed 1 base from V and 8 bases from J, with 14 bases in between. The germline V gene encodes CDR1 SGHTA and CDR2 FQGNSA. The CDR3 coding sequence is TGTGCCAGCAGCTTAGGGAACAGGGCACGGGGCTACACCTTC. Translating it yields CASSLGNRARGYTF. The variable domain in full, with the rest retrieved from reference TRBV7-2 and TRBJ1-2, is GAGVSQSPSNKVTEKGKDVELRCDPISGHTALYWYRQSLGQGLEFLIYFQGNSAPDKSGLPSDRFSAERTGGSVSTLTIQRTQQEDSAVYLCASSLGNRARGYTFGSGTRLTVV.

This clonotype was detected a few times. The chain has TRBV7-9 and TRBJ2-1; 9 nucleotides match TRBD1. Germline-derived CDR1 and CDR2 are SEHNR and FQNEAQ (reference sequence). The CDR3 totals 14 residues. The V and J ends lost 4 bases and 6 bases, in that order; junction bases with no gene match: 4. As DNA, the CDR3 is TGTGCCAGCAGCTCCGGGACAGGGAGCAATGAGCAGTTCTTC. Translation gives CASSSGTGSNEQFF.

There are a few counts of this clonotype. The chain recombines TRBV15 with TRBJ2-4; D is possibly TRBD1 or TRBD2 (5 bases each). This CDR3 is 21 amino acids long. CDR1 LNHNV and CDR2 YYDKDF come from the germline V gene (reference sequence). Trimming cost V 2 bases and J 3 bases, with 29 bases left between them. CDR3 in DNA: TGTGCCACCAGCAGATTCACTTGGGGGACGAGCAACCGCTCGGTCAAAAACATTCAGTACTTC. Translating gives CATSRFTWGTSNRSVKNIQYF.

V is TRBV7-2 and J is TRBJ1-2; D is uncertain. Germline V gene sequence: CDR1 SGHTA, CDR2 FQGNSA. The length of the CDR3 is 16 residues. V was shortened by 3 bases and J by 0 bases, with 14 bases between the two germline ends. The CDR3 bases are TGTGCCAGCAGCTTGCCCCAGGACCTAGCTAACTATGGCTACACCTTC. As protein: CASSLPQDLANYGYTF.

Here the CDR3 reads CASSSPQTGRETQYF. CDR3 in DNA: TGTGCCAGCAGCTCACCCCAGACAGGGAGGGAGACCCAGTACTTC. The chain links TRBV11-3 to TRBJ2-5, with D perhaps matching TRBD1 (7 bases). CDR1 and CDR2 (germline): SGHNT, YENEEA. The CDR3 extends over 15 amino acids. Trimming stripped 4 bases from V and 5 bases from J, with 17 bases between.

This clonotype was found a few times. The rearrangement uses TRBV20-1 and TRBJ1-2, with 9 bases aligning to TRBD1. The CDR3 totals 13 residues. Trimming took 6 bases from V and 8 from J; bases not matched to a gene: 10. Germline values: CDR1 DFQATT, CDR2 SNEGSKA (reference sequence). The CDR3 region has the DNA TGCAGTGCCCGGCTGGGACAGGGTGACGGCTACACCTTC. Protein: CSARLGQGDGYTF.

In this sample, this clonotype turned up a few times. The chain carries TRBV19 and TRBJ2-7; D call uncertain. The germline CDR1 and CDR2 sequences are LNHDA and SQIVND (reference sequence). The length of the CDR3 is 13 residues. Trimming pared 3 bases from V and 6 bases from J, leaving 12 bases between. The CDR3 region is CASSILGDGEQYF. The CDR3 DNA reads as TGTGCCAGTAGTATCCTGGGCGACGGCGAGCAGTACTTC.

This clonotype was detected only a few times. Its ends do not fully match the called genes, so a read error is possible. In DNA, the CDR3 is TGCAATGCTAGCCTCCCGGGACCACAAGGTGAAAAACTGTTTTTT. Protein: CNASLPGPQGEKLFF. The chain uses TRBV20-1 and TRBJ1-4; maybe TRBD1 (5 bases). The CDR3 is made up of 15 amino acids. CDR1 DFQATT and CDR2 SNEGSKA come from the germline V gene (reference sequence).

This clonotype was seen a handful of times. This sequence joins TRBV12-3 or TRBV12-4 and TRBJ2-3; unclear D gene. V lost 3 bases and J lost 4, with 11 bases in between. There are 14 residues in the CDR3. The CDR3 is CASSFPQAPDTQYF. CDR3 DNA sequence: TGTGCCAGCAGTTTTCCCCAGGCCCCAGATACGCAGTATTTT.

There are a few counts of this clonotype. The chain links TRBV7-2 to TRBJ2-1; 8 bases are shared with TRBD1. CDR3 length: 15 amino acids. V shed 2 bases, J shed 8 bases, and the junction held 8 bases outside the gene matches. Germline CDR1 reads SGHTA; CDR2 reads FQGNSA. DNA of the CDR3: TGTGCCAGCAGCTTACAGGGGGCAATTAGCGATGAGCAGTTCTTC. Translated: CASSLQGAISDEQFF.

This clonotype was seen a few times. The chain carries TRBV7-6 and TRBJ2-1; 14 bases fit TRBD2. The last part of the DNA fits TRBJ2-5 better; the J call may be wrong. This CDR3 is 17 amino acids long. From germline, CDR1 is SGHVS and CDR2 FNYEAQ. The CDR3 is CASSKTTSGGGEETQYF. DNA of the CDR3: TGTGCCAGCAGCAAGACGACTAGCGGGGGGGGCGAAGAGACCCAGTACTTC.

This chain connects TRBV5-1 to TRBJ2-2; the D gene is possibly TRBD1 (6 bases). The V end lost 4 bases, the J end lost 0 bases, and 10 bases lay between the germline ends. The CDR3 runs to 15 residues. CDR1 SGHRS and CDR2 YFSETQ come from the germline V gene. CDR3 nucleotides: TGCGCCAGCAGCCTGGACAGAACGAACACCGGGGAGCTGTTTTTT. Protein: CASSLDRTNTGELFF.

The gene calls are TRBV9 and TRBJ1-5; D remains ambiguous. Germline loops: CDR1 SGDLS, CDR2 YYNGEE. The CDR3 consists of 15 residues. Trimming took off 3 bases at V and 2 bases at J, with 12 bases between the two ends. CDR3 region: CASSAGPEGNQPQHF. The CDR3, as DNA: TGTGCCAGCAGCGCCGGTCCCGAGGGCAATCAGCCCCAGCATTTT.

This clonotype was observed a handful of times. J is TRBJ1-1 and V is TRBV5-1; 7 bases fit TRBD1. Germline CDR1 reads SGHRS; CDR2 reads YFSETQ. The CDR3 runs 15 residues. J was trimmed by 0 bases and V by 4 bases; bases with no gene match: 6. The CDR3: CASSPLTGMNTEAFF. For the CDR3, the DNA is TGCGCCAGCAGCCCACTGACAGGGATGAACACTGAAGCTTTCTTT.

This chain joins TRBV7-9 and TRBJ2-2, with 7 bases matching TRBD2. The CDR3 contains 14 residues. Germline V gene sequence: CDR1 SEHNR, CDR2 FQNEAQ (reference sequence). The CDR3 sequence: CVPGGNENTGELFF. CDR3 nucleotide sequence: TGTGTCCCCGGGGGGAATGAGAACACCGGGGAGCTGTTTTTT.

This clonotype occurred a few times. The genes are TRBV7-9 and TRBJ1-6, with TRBD1 matching 7 bases. The CDR3 totals 15 residues. V dropped 5 bases and J dropped 9; count of bases not matched to a gene: 10. CDR1 is SEHNR and CDR2 is FQNEAQ in the germline V gene (reference sequence). The CDR3, as DNA: TGTGCCAGCAGCAAGACCGGACAGGATGGTTCACCCCTCCACTTT. Its translation: CASSKTGQDGSPLHF.

This sequence joins TRBV9 and TRBJ2-1; TRBD2 matches at 10 bases. The trim removed 4 bases at V and 4 bases at J, leaving 8 bases unmatched. The V gene's germline CDR1 is SGDLS and CDR2 YYNGEE. The CDR3 length is 16 residues. CDR3 nucleotide sequence: TGTGCCAGCAGCCCTTATCTAGCGGGGGCGTACAATGAGCAGTTCTTC. As protein: CASSPYLAGAYNEQFF.

This clonotype appeared a few times. The V gene is TRBV19, the J gene TRBJ1-1, with D possibly TRBD1 on 5 matching bases. The V end lost 2 bases, the J end lost 7 bases, and 11 bases lay between the germline ends. The germline gives CDR1 LNHDA, CDR2 SQIVND (reference sequence). The CDR3 covers 13 residues. The CDR3: CASSIQGTGEAFF. CDR3 coding DNA: TGTGCCAGTAGTATACAGGGTACTGGTGAAGCTTTCTTT.

This clonotype showed up just once. This rearrangement joins TRBV7-2 to TRBJ1-2, with D uncertain. Germline CDR1 and CDR2: SGHTA and FQGNSA. CDR3 length equals 13 residues. The V end was cut by 3 bases, the J end by 4 bases, with 9 bases between. DNA of the CDR3: TGTGCCAGCAGCTTTCGACAAGTCTATGGCTACACCTTC. Translating it yields CASSFRQVYGYTF.

In nucleotides, the CDR3 is TGTGCCAGCAGTTCCAGCGGGCGATCGGAGACCCAGTACTTC. It translates to CASSSSGRSETQYF. The rearrangement uses TRBV7-2 and TRBJ2-7; a weak D match, TRBD2 (6 bases). The J call may not be correct, given that the DNA end is closer to TRBJ2-5. This CDR3 spans 14 amino acids. Germline CDR1 SGHTA, CDR2 FQGNSA.

V is TRBV6-1 and J is TRBJ1-4, with D unclear. The V gene's germline CDR1 is MNHNS and CDR2 SASEGT. The CDR3 runs to 13 residues. The V end was cut by 5 bases, the J end by 8 bases, with 12 bases between. CDR3 in amino acids: CASSPNWVEKLFF. CDR3 bases: TGTGCCAGCAGTCCCAATTGGGTCGAAAAACTGTTTTTT.

The chain links TRBV28 to TRBJ1-2; possible D gene TRBD1, 6 bases. The V gene lost 10 bases and the J gene lost 7 bases, with 19 bases spanning the gap. The length of the CDR3 is 13 residues. From germline, CDR1 is MDHEN and CDR2 SYDVKM. The CDR3 is CATFLAGEGGYTF. CDR3 DNA sequence: TGTGCCACTTTTCTGGCAGGGGAAGGTGGCTACACCTTC.

This clonotype showed up just a few times. The chain employs TRBV4-2 and TRBJ2-3, with D maybe TRBD1 (6 bases). This CDR3 has 16 amino acids. Germline lookup yields CDR1 LGHNA and CDR2 YNFKEQ. Trimming took off 2 bases at V and 0 bases at J, with 12 bases between the two ends. The CDR3 nucleotides read TGTGCCAGCAGCCAAACCCCGGGACAAAGCACAGATACGCAGTATTTT. Protein product: CASSQTPGQSTDTQYF.

The gene calls are TRBV5-1 and TRBJ2-3, with 7 bases matching TRBD1. The CDR3 runs to 15 residues. Germline CDR1 reads SGHRS; CDR2 reads YFSETQ. The trim removed 5 bases at V and 5 bases at J, leaving 11 bases unmatched. This CDR3 is CASRTGTARKDTQYF. In DNA, the CDR3 is TGCGCCAGCAGAACCGGGACAGCGAGGAAAGATACGCAGTATTTT.